Listed here are 6 T cell receptor beta chains from one sample, sequenced in a study of T cells in Graves' hyperthyroidism and ophthalmopathy. What was amplified from RNA transcripts were TCR beta CDR3 regions. Initially, a first-round RT-PCR of the TCR CDR3 employed the HTBI primer set. Each CDR3 protein is one row after TCRdb ran MiXCR on the multiplex PCR reads. The table shows about 400,000 distinct CDR3 sequences, with roughly an eighth occurring only once. The sample was blood. The receptors stem from a woman aged 18-29 years with Graves' hyperthyroidism.

This clonotype is a singleton in its sample. The CDR3, as DNA: TGTGCCATCAGACAGGGTAGCAATCAGCCCCAGCATTTT. Translation: CAIRQGSNQPQHF. The gene calls are TRBV10-3 and TRBJ1-5; a weak D match, TRBD1 (6 bases). With 6 bases removed from V and 0 bases from J, the gap between germline ends came to 6 bases. The CDR3 consists of 13 residues. CDR1 and CDR2 (germline): ENHRY, SYGVKD.

This clonotype was counted many times. This chain connects TRBV2 to TRBJ2-3; D not certain. V gave up 7 bases and J gave up 0 bases, with 11 bases separating them. The germline CDR1 and CDR2 sequences are SNHLY and FYNNEI. This CDR3 contains 14 residues. The CDR3 bases are TGTGCCAGCATTCTCGAGGCTAGCACAGATACGCAGTATTTT. It specifies CASILEASTDTQYF.

This clonotype was recorded at least ten times. The rearrangement uses TRBV27 and TRBJ2-3, with D perhaps matching TRBD1 (5 bases). Trimming took 10 bases from V and 4 from J, leaving 12 bases between them. Germline V CDR1 and CDR2: MNHEY, SMNVEV (reference sequence). This CDR3 has 12 amino acids. The CDR3 protein is CAIRRAPDTQYF. In DNA, the CDR3 is TGTGCCATCCGCAGGGCCCCAGATACGCAGTATTTT.

This clonotype was counted ten times or more. The chain carries TRBV9 and TRBJ2-6, with a tentative D call TRBD2 (5 bases). V lost 0 bases to trimming and J lost 4 bases, with 8 bases between them. The length of the CDR3 is 15 residues. Germline values: CDR1 SGDLS, CDR2 YYNGEE. CDR3 in DNA: TGTGCCAGCAGCGTAGACCGGGGAGGGGCCAACGTCCTGACTTTC. Its translation: CASSVDRGGANVLTF.

This clonotype came up many times. The chain has TRBV3-1 and TRBJ1-5, with a possible D match to TRBD1 (6 bases). The ends were cut back, 0 bases at V and 3 bases at J, with 12 bases in the middle. The CDR3 loop spans 16 amino acids. CDR1 is LGHDT, CDR2 YNNKEL, per germline (reference sequence). The DNA of the CDR3 is TGTGCCAGCAGCCAAGATCCCACAGGGCACAATCAGCCCCAGCATTTT. Translating it yields CASSQDPTGHNQPQHF.

This clonotype was counted only a few times. The V call is TRBV7-9, the J call TRBJ2-2; 9 positions match TRBD1. Germline CDR1 reads SEHNR; CDR2 reads FQNEAQ (reference sequence). This CDR3 region has 14 residues. Trimming took 6 bases from V and 3 from J; bases not matched to a gene: 2. As DNA, the CDR3 is TGTGCCAGCAGTGGGGACAGGGACACCGGGGAGCTGTTTTTT. It yields the protein CASSGDRDTGELFF.